These 5 T cell receptor beta chains were all obtained from the same sample, sequenced in a study of control samples from healthy donors and cancer patients. This table comes from immunoSEQ multiplex PCR, and its TCRdb copy is limited to in-frame clones, with some not included. The data show around 68,000 clones, more than 80% seen once. The sequencing input was blood. Every receptor here comes from a man aged 50 or older in good health.

The rearrangement joins TRBV7-6 to TRBJ2-7; 11 bases fit TRBD2. CDR3 length: 17 residues. Germline CDR1 SGHVS, CDR2 FNYEAQ. V shed 4 bases and J 5 bases; nucleotides not matched to a gene: 13. CDR3 in amino acids: CASSSRPPVAGGNEQYF. The CDR3 DNA sequence: TGTGCCAGCAGCTCGCGCCCCCCCGTAGCGGGAGGGAACGAGCAGTACTTC.

This chain uses TRBV5-6 with TRBJ2-7; D might be TRBD1 (5 bases). There are 16 residues in the CDR3. Deletions cut 2 bases from V and 6 bases from J, with 21 bases between. CDR1 is SGHDT, CDR2 YYEEEE, per germline. The CDR3 DNA reads as TGTGCCAGCAGCTTCCGGCGCCGGCGACAGCGTCCCGAGCAGTACTTC. Its protein is CASSFRRRRQRPEQYF.

In this sample, this clone turned up a few times. The rearrangement links TRBV30 to TRBJ2-7; D uncertain. This CDR3 has 12 amino acids. Trimming took off 1 base at V and 3 bases at J, with 7 bases between the two ends. Germline V gene sequence: CDR1 GTSNPN, CDR2 SVGIG (reference sequence). CDR3 coding DNA: TGTGCCTGGAGTGGGGGTTTCTACGAGCAGTACTTC. Translation: CAWSGGFYEQYF.

The V and J genes are TRBV7-2 and TRBJ2-4, with unresolved D. Trimming took 4 bases from V and 0 from J, leaving 10 bases between them. The CDR3 extends over 15 amino acids. The germline CDR1 and CDR2 sequences are SGHTA and FQGNSA. The CDR3 here is CASSSRPIAKNIQYF. For the CDR3, the DNA is TGTGCCAGCAGCTCAAGGCCTATAGCCAAAAACATTCAGTACTTC.

CDR3 protein: CATSSSGELFF. In DNA form, the CDR3 reads TGTGCCACCAGTAGCTCCGGGGAGCTGTTTTTT. The gene calls are TRBV24-1 and TRBJ2-2, with no clear D. CDR1 KGHDR and CDR2 SFDVKD come from the germline V gene. The CDR3 spans 11 residues. The V end lost 6 bases, the J end lost 6 bases, and 4 bases lay between the germline ends.